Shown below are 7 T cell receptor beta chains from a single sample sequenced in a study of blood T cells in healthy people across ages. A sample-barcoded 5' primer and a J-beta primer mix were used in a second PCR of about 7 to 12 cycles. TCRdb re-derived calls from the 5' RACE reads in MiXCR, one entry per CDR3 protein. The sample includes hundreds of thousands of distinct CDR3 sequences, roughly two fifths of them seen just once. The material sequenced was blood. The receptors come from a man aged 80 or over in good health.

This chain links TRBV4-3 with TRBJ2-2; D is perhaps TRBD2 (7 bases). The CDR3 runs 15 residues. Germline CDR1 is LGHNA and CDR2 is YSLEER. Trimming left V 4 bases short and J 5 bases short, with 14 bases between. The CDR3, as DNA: TGCGCCAGCAGCCTAGGGGGGGGGCGGACCGGGGAGCTGTTTTTT. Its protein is CASSLGGGRTGELFF.

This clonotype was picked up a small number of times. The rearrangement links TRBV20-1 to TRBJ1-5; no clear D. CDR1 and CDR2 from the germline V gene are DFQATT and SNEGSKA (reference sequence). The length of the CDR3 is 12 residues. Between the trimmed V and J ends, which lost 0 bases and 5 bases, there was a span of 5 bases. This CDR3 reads CSARDGYQPQHF. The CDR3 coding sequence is TGCAGTGCTAGAGACGGTTATCAGCCCCAGCATTTT.

CDR3 bases: TGTGCCAGCAGTGGGCGGCAGGGGGCTTCGTACGAGCAGTACTTC. This encodes CASSGRQGASYEQYF. This rearrangement joins TRBV6-6 to TRBJ2-7; 8 bases are shared with TRBD1. V dropped 5 bases and J dropped 4; count of bases not matched to a gene: 10. The CDR3 consists of 15 residues. Looked up from germline, CDR1 is MNHNY and CDR2 is SVGAGI (reference sequence).

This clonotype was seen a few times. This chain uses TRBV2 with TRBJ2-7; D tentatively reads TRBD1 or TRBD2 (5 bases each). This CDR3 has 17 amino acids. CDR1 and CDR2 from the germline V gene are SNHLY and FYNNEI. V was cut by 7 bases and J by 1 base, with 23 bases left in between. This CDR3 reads CASIRDEGMGRSYEQYF. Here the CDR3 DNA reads TGTGCCAGCATCCGGGACGAGGGAATGGGGCGGTCCTACGAGCAGTACTTC.

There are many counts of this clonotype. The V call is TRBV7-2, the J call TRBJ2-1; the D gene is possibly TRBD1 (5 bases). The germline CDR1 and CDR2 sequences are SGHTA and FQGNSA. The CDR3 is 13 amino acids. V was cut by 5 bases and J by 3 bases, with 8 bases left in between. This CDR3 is CASSARGYNEQFF. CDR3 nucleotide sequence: TGTGCCAGCAGCGCTAGGGGCTACAATGAGCAGTTCTTC.

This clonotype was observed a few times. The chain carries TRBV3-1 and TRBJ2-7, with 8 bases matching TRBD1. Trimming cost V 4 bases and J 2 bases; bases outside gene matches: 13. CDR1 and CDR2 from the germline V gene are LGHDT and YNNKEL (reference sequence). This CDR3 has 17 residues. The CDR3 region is CASSPRSLQGATYEQYF. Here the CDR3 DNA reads TGTGCCAGCAGCCCCCGGAGTCTCCAGGGGGCCACCTACGAGCAGTACTTC.

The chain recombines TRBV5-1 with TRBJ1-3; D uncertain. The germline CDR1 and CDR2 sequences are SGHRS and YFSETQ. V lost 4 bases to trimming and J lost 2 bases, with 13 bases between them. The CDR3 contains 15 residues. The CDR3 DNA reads TGCGCCAGCAGCCCGGCGAGGAGCACTGGAAACACCATATATTTT. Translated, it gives CASSPARSTGNTIYF.